This T cell receptor (beta chain) originates from a study of cytotoxic CD8 clonotypes in ibrutinib-treated CLL. Study conclusions and caveats: Baseline values of clonality outstripped age-matched healthy donors and followed circulating CD8+ T-cell counts. With treatment, public clonotypes, which were uncommon, either contracted or remained stable.

This clone has only a few counts. The antigen is not known. Assay used: immunoSEQ multiplex PCR; TCRdb lists only in-frame clones, some missing. The sample has approximately 46,000 clones; roughly two thirds are singletons. The junction had 5 bases not matched to a gene; V was cut back by 7 bases and J by 4 bases. CDR3 length equals 15 residues. Germline values: CDR1 MGHDK, CDR2 SYGVNS. Cryopreserved PBMCs supplied about 1.9 micrograms of genomic DNA for TCR beta libraries. The chain employs TRBV25-1 and TRBJ2-1, with 12 bases identical to TRBD2. Sequenced material: PBMCs, taken after 12 months of ibrutinib treatment. The clonotype originates from a human donor with chronic lymphocytic leukemia. The CDR3 DNA reads TGTGCCAGCACCTCTAGCGGGAGGGATTACAATGAGCAGTTCTTC. Translating it yields CASTSSGRDYNEQFF.